Following are 9 T cell receptor beta chains from one sample sequenced in a study of cytomegalovirus exposure and HLA in healthy donors. Amplification used 60 Vbeta primers and 13 Jbeta primers. Profiling relied on immunoSEQ multiplex PCR, and the TCRdb table lists in-frame clones only, not all of them. The data contain 170,000 or so clones, 70% to 85% of them seen just once; the ten biggest clones take up 0.69%. The sample comprised PBMCs. Receptors were obtained from a woman aged 40 to 50 in good health and CMV-seronegative.

The chain uses TRBV6-1 and TRBJ1-2, with D unresolved. Between the trimmed V and J ends, which lost 5 bases and 0 bases, there was a span of 13 bases. CDR3 size: 15 residues. CDR1 and CDR2 from the germline V gene are MNHNS and SASEGT. CDR3: CASSTQPNSNYGYTF. CDR3 DNA sequence: TGTGCCAGCAGTACCCAACCCAACTCTAACTATGGCTACACCTTC.

The chain is built from TRBV6-1 and TRBJ2-2; a possible D gene is TRBD1 (5 bases). CDR1 MNHNS and CDR2 SASEGT come from the germline V gene. V was trimmed by 5 bases and J by 3 bases, leaving 13 bases between them. CDR3 length equals 15 residues. The CDR3 DNA reads as TGTGCCAGCAGTACCCACAGGTTGGACACCGGGGAGCTGTTTTTT. This translates into CASSTHRLDTGELFF.

CDR3 residues: CASSFKTGNSGNTIYF. DNA of the CDR3: TGCGCCAGCAGCTTCAAGACAGGGAACTCTGGAAACACCATATATTTT. J is TRBJ1-3 and V is TRBV5-1; 7 bases agree with TRBD1. The CDR3 totals 16 residues. Germline V CDR1 and CDR2: SGHRS, YFSETQ. V lost 2 bases to trimming and J lost 0 bases; unmatched junction nucleotides: 5. The full variable domain, completed using reference TRBV5-1 and TRBJ1-3, is KAGVTQTPRYLIKTRGQQVTLSCSPISGHRSVSWYQQTPGQGLQFLFEYFSETQRNKGNFPGRFSGRQFSNSRSEMNVSTLELGDSALYLCASSFKTGNSGNTIYFGEGSWLTVV.

V gene TRBV19 combines with J gene TRBJ2-7; 10 positions match TRBD1. The CDR3 loop spans 14 amino acids. Germline V lookup: CDR1 LNHDA, CDR2 SQIVND (reference sequence). Losses at the gene ends were 5 bases for V and 5 bases for J; bases not matched to a gene: 6. CDR3 bases: TGTGCCAGTAGTTCCTGGACAGGGGGTAACGAGCAGTACTTC. This sequence encodes CASSSWTGGNEQYF.

The V and J genes are TRBV11-2 and TRBJ1-1, with 7 nucleotides matching TRBD1. The CDR3 runs to 14 residues. Germline V CDR1 and CDR2: SGHAT, FQNNGV. V lost 5 bases and J lost 1; bases outside the gene matches: 4. The CDR3 bases are TGTGCCAGCAGCGATAGACAGGGGAACACTGAAGCTTTCTTT. Translation: CASSDRQGNTEAFF.

The genes are TRBV7-9 and TRBJ1-6; 8 bases line up with TRBD1. CDR1 is SEHNR, CDR2 FQNEAQ, per germline (reference sequence). CDR3 size: 13 residues. Losses at the gene ends were 5 bases for V and 15 bases for J; bases not matched to a gene: 9. The CDR3 loop is CASSGGQGRVLHF. The CDR3 bases are TGTGCCAGCAGCGGCGGACAGGGCCGAGTCCTCCACTTT.

This clone has only one observation. Written as DNA, the CDR3 is TGTGCCAGCAGCGTAGTGTCGGGAGGGCCTCGAAATGAGCAGTTCTTC. Protein product: CASSVVSGGPRNEQFF. The rearrangement links TRBV9 to TRBJ2-1; TRBD2 aligns across 8 bases. Unmatched junction bases numbered 9, after V lost 0 bases and J lost 7 bases. The CDR3 has 16 residues. CDR1 is SGDLS, CDR2 YYNGEE, per germline.

This clone was counted once. In nucleotides, the CDR3 is TGTGCCAGCACCCTTGGGGGAGGGGTAGGAGGTGGCTACACCTTC. Encoded protein: CASTLGGGVGGGYTF. J is TRBJ1-2 and V is TRBV2, with a tentative D call TRBD1 (5 bases). From germline, CDR1 is SNHLY and CDR2 FYNNEI. The CDR3 is 15 residues long. Trimming cost V 7 bases and J 7 bases, with 22 bases left between them.

The rearrangement joins TRBV28 to TRBJ2-7, with D possibly TRBD2 on 5 matching bases. The CDR3 runs to 14 residues. CDR1 is MDHEN, CDR2 SYDVKM, per germline. Trimming pared 7 bases from V and 0 bases from J, leaving 13 bases between. The CDR3 DNA is TGTGCCAGCATAGGGAGTTTTAGCTCCTACGAGCAGTACTTC. It specifies CASIGSFSSYEQYF.